The T cell receptor beta chain under discussion was sequenced for a study of blood T cells in healthy people across ages. The authors ran a second PCR of roughly 7 to 11 cycles using a sample-barcoded 5' primer and a J-beta primer mix. MiXCR, applied by TCRdb to the 5' RACE reads, yields one record per CDR3 protein. This table holds over 1,500,000 distinct CDR3 sequences, around 42% found once. This CDR3 contains 15 residues. Trimming at V came to 2 bases and at J to 6 bases, leaving 9 bases not matched to a gene. Germline loops: CDR1 SGHTA, CDR2 FQGTGA. This clonotype originated in a human donor in good health. This chain links TRBV7-3 with TRBJ1-1, with 7 bases matching TRBD1. Sample: blood. The CDR3 is CASSLWTTGMAEAFF. For the CDR3, the DNA is TGTGCCAGCAGCTTATGGACGACAGGGATGGCTGAAGCTTTCTTT.